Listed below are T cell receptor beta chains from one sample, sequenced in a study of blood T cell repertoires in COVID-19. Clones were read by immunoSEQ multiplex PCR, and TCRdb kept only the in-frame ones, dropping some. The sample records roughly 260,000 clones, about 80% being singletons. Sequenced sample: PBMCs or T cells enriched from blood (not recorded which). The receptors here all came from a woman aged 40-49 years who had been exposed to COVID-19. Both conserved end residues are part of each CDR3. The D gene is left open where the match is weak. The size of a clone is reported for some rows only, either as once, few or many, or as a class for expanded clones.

TGTGCCAGTAGTAGATCGACCCCCGGACAAATCTCTGGAAACACCATATATTTT | CASSRSTPGQISGNTIYF | NA | TRBV19 | NA | TRBJ1-3
TGTGCCAGCAGTTTAGGGGGGACGGGGGTTGGCTACACCTTC | CASSLGGTGVGYTF | NA | TRBV28 | NA | TRBJ1-2
TGTGCCAGCAGTTTGGAACAGGGGAGATACAATGAGCAGTTCTTC | CASSLEQGRYNEQFF | NA | TRBV28 | TRBD1 | TRBJ2-1
TGTGCCAGCAGCTTTCAGGCGGGGGACTCCTACGAGCAGTACTTC | CASSFQAGDSYEQYF | NA | TRBV7-3 | TRBD2 | TRBJ2-7
TGCGCCAGCAGCTCCCGGACAGGGTCCTACGAGCAGTACTTC | CASSSRTGSYEQYF | NA | TRBV5-1 | TRBD1 | TRBJ2-7
TGTGCCAGCAGCTTAGCGGGACTAGCAAGGGATACGCAGTATTTT | CASSLAGLARDTQYF | NA | TRBV11-2 | TRBD2 | TRBJ2-3
TGTGCCAGCACCCCCGGGGGGTGGGGGAAAGAGACCCAGTACTTC | CASTPGGWGKETQYF | once | TRBV6-5 | TRBD2 | TRBJ2-5
TGCGCCAGCAGTCACGGACAGTCTAGCACAGATACGCAGTATTTT | CASSHGQSSTDTQYF | NA | TRBV23-1 | NA | TRBJ2-3
TGCGCCAGCAGCCAAGACAGGGTGAACACTGAAGCTTTCTTT | CASSQDRVNTEAFF | NA | TRBV4-1 | NA | TRBJ1-1
TGTGCCAGCAGTGCCTCCGGGACAGTCGGCTACACCTTC | CASSASGTVGYTF | NA | TRBV25-1 | TRBD1 | TRBJ1-2
TGTGCCAGCAGCGCGGGACTCTATAATTCACCCCTCCACTTT | CASSAGLYNSPLHF | NA | TRBV5-5 | NA | TRBJ1-6
TGTGCCAGCAGTACCTATGTCACCCGGAGGGAGACCCAGTACTTC | CASSTYVTRRETQYF | once | TRBV28 | NA | TRBJ2-5
TGTGCCAGCAGCCAAGGCCGAGCGGGGACTTCAGATACGCAGTATTTT | CASSQGRAGTSDTQYF | few | TRBV4-2 | TRBD2 | TRBJ2-3
TGTGCCAGCTCGGGACAGGGGTCGCTCACTGAAGCTTTCTTT | CASSGQGSLTEAFF | NA | TRBV19 | TRBD1 | TRBJ1-1
TGTGCCAGTAGTATAGAGCGGACAGTGGGTTTGTTGGCCGAGCAGTACTTC | CASSIERTVGLLAEQYF | NA | TRBV19 | NA | TRBJ2-7
TGCAGCGTCGCCAGGGGACAGGAGAACTATGGCTACACCTTC | CSVARGQENYGYTF | NA | TRBV29-1 | TRBD1 | TRBJ1-2
TGCGCCAGCAGCTTGGGGCACCCTAATGAAAAACTGTTTTTT | CASSLGHPNEKLFF | NA | TRBV5-1 | NA | TRBJ1-4
TGTGCCAGCAGCTTAGTCAGGGAAGGCTCACCCCTCCACTTT | CASSLVREGSPLHF | NA | TRBV7-9 | NA | TRBJ1-6
TGTGCCAGCAGTACACAGGGTTGGGAGACCCAGTACTTC | CASSTQGWETQYF | NA | TRBV28 | NA | TRBJ2-5
TGTGCCAGCAGAACCGGACAGGTTTTGAACACCGGGGAGCTGTTTTTT | CASRTGQVLNTGELFF | few | TRBV27 | TRBD1 | TRBJ2-2
TGTGCCAGCAGTTACGGACAGGGTTCTAGCACAGATACGCAGTATTTT | CASSYGQGSSTDTQYF | NA | TRBV6-5 | TRBD1 | TRBJ2-3
TGTGCCAGCAGCAAGGGACAGGGCTACGAGCAGTACTTC | CASSKGQGYEQYF | NA | TRBV5-4 | TRBD1 | TRBJ2-7
TGTGCCAGCAGCCAGGACAGGGGGCCAGGAAACACCATATATTTT | CASSQDRGPGNTIYF | NA | TRBV4-2 | TRBD1 | TRBJ1-3
TGTGCCAGTAGTATAGCTAGCGGGGGGCCTAATGAGCAGTTCTTC | CASSIASGGPNEQFF | NA | TRBV19 | TRBD2 | TRBJ2-1
TGTGCCAGTAGCCTTAATGAAAAACTGTTTTTT | CASSLNEKLFF | NA | TRBV19 | NA | TRBJ1-4
TGTGCCTGGAGATCGGGTACTGGCTCACCCCTCCACTTT | CAWRSGTGSPLHF | NA | TRBV30 | NA | TRBJ1-6
TGTGCCAGCAGCTTAGTGGGGCTCGCAGATACGCAGTATTTT | CASSLVGLADTQYF | NA | TRBV7-6 | NA | TRBJ2-3
TGTGCCAGCAGCCCCCAGGACAGTCCCTATGGCTACACCTTC | CASSPQDSPYGYTF | NA | TRBV7-9 | NA | TRBJ1-2
TGTGCCAGCAGTGCAGGGGGGATTGGCTACGAGCAGTACTTC | CASSAGGIGYEQYF | NA | TRBV27 | NA | TRBJ2-7
TGTGCCAGCAGCGTAGGGACTAGCGGGGGGAATACGCAGTATTTT | CASSVGTSGGNTQYF | NA | TRBV9 | TRBD2 | TRBJ2-3
TGTGCCAGCAGTCCAGGGGCCGCCCCTTATCAGCCCCAGCATTTT | CASSPGAAPYQPQHF | NA | TRBV28 | NA | TRBJ1-5
TGTGCCAGCAGCCAAGCCCAGGGATCCCATCAGCCCCAGCATTTT | CASSQAQGSHQPQHF | once | TRBV4-2 | NA | TRBJ1-5
TGTGCCAGCAGCAAAAGGGGCGGGAATAGCAATCAGCCCCAGCATTTT | CASSKRGGNSNQPQHF | NA | TRBV21-1 | NA | TRBJ1-5
TGTGCCAGCACCAACACCCTCGATCAGCCCCAGCATTTT | CASTNTLDQPQHF | NA | TRBV6-5 | NA | TRBJ1-5
TGTGCCAGCAGCCTAGCGCCGACAGGGTACAATGAGCAGTTCTTC | CASSLAPTGYNEQFF | NA | TRBV7-2 | NA | TRBJ2-1
TGTGCCAGCAGCCAAGATTATCGGGTCTACGAGCAGTACTTC | CASSQDYRVYEQYF | few | TRBV14 | NA | TRBJ2-7
TGTGCCAGCAGTTTAGCGGGGAGACAGCCCCAGCATTTT | CASSLAGRQPQHF | NA | TRBV12-3/TRBV12-4 | NA | TRBJ1-5
TGTGCCAGCAGTGACCAGACAGGGGGCGGCGGGGAGCTGTTTTTT | CASSDQTGGGGELFF | NA | TRBV2 | TRBD1 | TRBJ2-2
TGTGCCAGCAGCGTGACAGGGTTACAAGGCTACACCTTC | CASSVTGLQGYTF | once | TRBV9 | TRBD1 | TRBJ1-2
TGTGCCAGCAGCACGCGTAGAGCAACTAATGAAAAACTGTTTTTT | CASSTRRATNEKLFF | NA | TRBV21-1 | NA | TRBJ1-4
TGTGCCAGCAGTGCCACGGAGGATAGCAATCAGCCCCAGCATTTT | CASSATEDSNQPQHF | NA | TRBV2 | NA | TRBJ1-5
TGTGCCTGGAGTTCAGGGGAGAGACAGCCCCAGCATTTT | CAWSSGERQPQHF | many | TRBV30 | NA | TRBJ1-5
TGTGCCAGCAGTGACAGGGTTGCCCTCGGGGGCTACACCTTC | CASSDRVALGGYTF | once | TRBV2 | NA | TRBJ1-2
TGCGCCAGCAGCCAACTGGGGACAGAGTCCTACGAGCAGTACTTC | CASSQLGTESYEQYF | NA | TRBV4-1 | TRBD1 | TRBJ2-7
TGCAGCGCCTGGACAGGGGCAGGAGAAAAACTGTTTTTT | CSAWTGAGEKLFF | NA | TRBV29-1 | TRBD1 | TRBJ1-4
TGTGCCAGCAGCTTAGGGCCAGTAGCGTACACAGATACGCAGTATTTT | CASSLGPVAYTDTQYF | NA | TRBV7-8 | NA | TRBJ2-3
TGTGCCAGCAGTGAACGGGGGAGGGGCACTGAAGCTTTCTTT | CASSERGRGTEAFF | NA | TRBV6-1 | NA | TRBJ1-1
TGTGCCACGACAGGGGGCGTTGGCTACACCTTC | CATTGGVGYTF | NA | TRBV7-8 | TRBD1 | TRBJ1-2
TGCGCCAGCAGCTTCCCGGGACAGGGGGCATGGTCGATGGAGCAGTTCTTC | CASSFPGQGAWSMEQFF | NA | TRBV5-1 | TRBD1 | TRBJ2-1
TGTGCCAGCAGCCTCCTTGAGGAGCTCTTCAATGAGCAGTTCTTC | CASSLLEELFNEQFF | NA | TRBV5-5 | NA | TRBJ2-1
TGCGCCACAACGACTGGGTTGAAAACTGGGGCCAACGTCCTGACTTTC | CATTTGLKTGANVLTF | NA | TRBV5-1 | NA | TRBJ2-6
TGTGCCAGCAGCTTAGCCCCGGGGTTCAATCAGCCCCAGCATTTT | CASSLAPGFNQPQHF | few | TRBV11-2 | NA | TRBJ1-5
TGTGCCAGCAGCACGGGTATGGGCGAGCAGTACTTC | CASSTGMGEQYF | NA | TRBV7-9 | NA | TRBJ2-7
TGTGCCAGCTCCCCCGGACAGGCGAGCACAGATACGCAGTATTTT | CASSPGQASTDTQYF | NA | TRBV18 | TRBD1 | TRBJ2-3
TGTGCCAGCACCATAGCGACGGGATGGGATTCACCCCTCCACTTT | CASTIATGWDSPLHF | NA | TRBV11-2 | NA | TRBJ1-6
TGTGCCAGCAGCCCCACATGGAGCAATCAGCCCCAGCATTTT | CASSPTWSNQPQHF | NA | TRBV3-1/TRBV3-2 | NA | TRBJ1-5
TGTGCCAGCAGACCTACAGGGGCTGGAAACACCATATATTTT | CASRPTGAGNTIYF | NA | TRBV27 | TRBD1 | TRBJ1-3
TGTGCCAGCAGTGACGGGAGTAGAGGGTACGGTGAAAAACTGTTTTTT | CASSDGSRGYGEKLFF | NA | TRBV2 | NA | TRBJ1-4
TGTGCCAGCAGCGCCGCGGTTAGAGATACGCAGTATTTT | CASSAAVRDTQYF | NA | TRBV9 | NA | TRBJ2-3